Here is one TCR beta chain with its context. These data are taken from a study of blood T cell repertoires in COVID-19. The germline gives CDR1 MGHRA, CDR2 YSYEKL. CDR3 size: 14 residues. Trimming removed 3 bases at V and 5 bases at J, with 11 bases between. In the source study's methods: Estimated nucleated cell counts came from reference gene primer amplification. TCRdb keeps only in-frame clones here, not all; method: immunoSEQ multiplex PCR. The V and J calls and clone size are taken from that table; D and trimming were inferred from the DNA. In the table there are around 190,000 clones, approximately 90% of which are singletons.

Sequenced: peripheral blood. The chain combines TRBV4-1 with TRBJ2-1, with D tentatively TRBD2 (5 bases). This TCR derives from a man aged 30 to 39 with acute or convalescent COVID-19. The CDR3 protein is CASSHPTGNNEQFF. CDR3 sequence (DNA): TGCGCCAGCAGCCATCCAACCGGGAACAATGAGCAGTTCTTC.